A selection of T cell receptor beta chains follows, all from one sample in a study of identical twins. TCRdb reprocessed the 5' RACE reads via MiXCR and lists one record per CDR3 protein. The sample lists 270,000 or so distinct CDR3 sequences; about 8% were seen once. The same sample was also studied in work on yellow fever vaccine responses in identical twins.

The sample taken for sequencing was CD8+ T cells sorted from blood. These receptors were taken from a woman in her late teens or twenties in good health. The CDR3 runs from the conserved cysteine through the conserved F or W. A D gene is named only where the DNA matches it firmly. Clone size is shown for a subset of rows, as once, few, many or a class of expanded clone.

D gene	V gene	clone size	J gene	CDR3 protein	CDR3 DNA
.	TRBV7-9	many	TRBJ2-5	CASSRVGKGETQYF	TGTGCCAGCAGCCGAGTAGGGAAGGGAGAGACCCAGTACTTC
TRBD1	TRBV27	few	TRBJ2-3	CASSFRGTGSTDTQYF	TGTGCCAGCAGTTTCAGGGGGACAGGCAGCACAGATACGCAGTATTTT
.	TRBV5-1	few	TRBJ2-7	CASKKTDSHYEQYF	TGCGCCAGCAAAAAGACAGATTCCCACTACGAGCAGTACTTC
.	TRBV21-1	few	TRBJ1-2	CASSHTRDRGYGYTF	TGTGCCAGCAGCCACACCCGGGACAGGGGATATGGCTACACCTTC
TRBD1	TRBV29-1	.	TRBJ1-2	CSVEGPGQGAVSYGYTF	TGCAGCGTTGAAGGGCCGGGACAGGGGGCCGTAAGCTATGGCTACACCTTC
.	TRBV4-3	many	TRBJ2-1	CASSQGVGGSYNEQFF	TGCGCCAGCAGCCAGGGGGTTGGCGGTTCCTACAATGAGCAGTTCTTC
.	TRBV27	.	TRBJ2-7	CASSLSLRPYEQYF	TGTGCCAGCAGTTTATCCCTACGTCCCTACGAGCAGTACTTC
.	TRBV4-3	many	TRBJ1-6	CASSPDGTSPLHF	TGCGCCAGCAGCCCTGATGGAACTTCACCCCTCCACTTT
TRBD1	TRBV5-6	few	TRBJ2-7	CAISPGTGPYEQYF	TGTGCCATCAGCCCCGGGACAGGGCCCTACGAGCAGTACTTC
.	TRBV29-1	many	TRBJ2-6	CSAYSGANVLTF	TGCAGCGCCTACTCTGGGGCCAACGTCCTGACTTTC
.	TRBV7-9	few	TRBJ1-6	CASSLWLSSLHF	TGTGCCAGCAGCTTATGGCTCTCAAGCCTCCACTTT
TRBD1	TRBV7-9	many	TRBJ1-2	CASSEGTGGVYGYTF	TGTGCCAGCAGCGAGGGGACAGGAGGAGTCTATGGCTACACCTTC
.	TRBV27	many	TRBJ2-1	CASALMTGDNEQFF	TGTGCCAGCGCATTAATGACCGGGGACAATGAGCAGTTCTTC
.	TRBV12-3/TRBV12-4	medium-sized	TRBJ1-1	CASSLGGGLNTEAFF	TGTGCCAGCAGTTTAGGGGGGGGGCTGAACACTGAAGCTTTCTTT
TRBD1	TRBV24-1	.	TRBJ1-1	CATSAPGTAEAFF	TGTGCCACCAGTGCCCCCGGGACAGCCGAAGCTTTCTTT
TRBD2	TRBV28	many	TRBJ2-7	CASSSVTSGSWYEQYF	TGTGCCAGCAGTTCCGTGACTAGCGGGAGTTGGTACGAGCAGTACTTC
TRBD2	TRBV7-9	few	TRBJ2-7	CASSPASGEQYF	TGTGCCAGCAGTCCGGCTAGCGGTGAGCAGTACTTC
.	TRBV20-1	.	TRBJ2-3	CSARGGEFPNTDTQYF	TGCAGTGCTAGAGGGGGGGAATTCCCAAACACAGATACGCAGTATTTT
.	TRBV4-3	many	TRBJ2-7	CASSQDRDHEQYF	TGCGCCAGCAGCCAAGATCGGGACCACGAGCAGTACTTC
TRBD2	TRBV2	many	TRBJ2-1	CASSGTSGRGVNEQFF	TGTGCCAGCAGTGGGACTAGCGGGAGGGGGGTCAATGAGCAGTTCTTC
.	TRBV27	.	TRBJ1-2	CASSFEYPSAGYTF	TGTGCCAGCAGTTTTGAATACCCCTCCGCTGGCTACACCTTC
.	TRBV7-2	many	TRBJ2-7	CASSDQGSSYEQYF	TGTGCCAGCAGCGATCAGGGGAGTTCCTACGAGCAGTACTTC
TRBD2	TRBV7-2	.	TRBJ2-1	CASSLTREGSYNEQFF	TGTGCCAGCAGCTTAACGCGGGAGGGCTCCTACAATGAGCAGTTCTTC
TRBD2	TRBV29-1	many	TRBJ2-5	CSVEWREHPQETQYF	TGCAGCGTTGAATGGCGGGAGCACCCTCAAGAGACCCAGTACTTC
.	TRBV27	few	TRBJ1-2	CASSIGQSYGYTF	TGTGCCAGCAGCATAGGACAGAGCTATGGCTACACCTTC
TRBD1	TRBV11-2	.	TRBJ1-6	CASSLEGQGPYNSPLHF	TGTGCCAGCAGCTTAGAGGGACAGGGACCATATAATTCACCCCTCCACTTT
.	TRBV23-1	.	TRBJ2-1	CASSQWRFEQFF	TGCGCCAGCAGTCAATGGCGGTTTGAGCAGTTCTTC
.	TRBV19	few	TRBJ2-6	CASSLFSGANVLTF	TGTGCCAGTAGTCTGTTCTCTGGGGCCAACGTCCTGACTTTC
TRBD2	TRBV7-8	.	TRBJ2-5	CATPGLAGGQETQYF	TGTGCCACCCCGGGGTTGGCGGGGGGCCAAGAGACCCAGTACTTC
.	TRBV6-5	many	TRBJ2-2	CASSYYVLGTGELFF	TGTGCCAGCAGTTACTATGTGTTAGGCACCGGGGAGCTGTTTTTT
TRBD1	TRBV12-3/TRBV12-4	many	TRBJ2-5	CASSLIGQGVQETQYF	TGTGCCAGCAGTTTAATTGGACAGGGGGTACAAGAGACCCAGTACTTC